The subject of this entry is one TCR beta chain. The antigen is undetermined. Per germline, CDR1 SGHNT and CDR2 YENEEA. The CDR3 contains 15 residues. V lost 3 bases, J lost 2 bases, and 11 bases lay in between. The data stem from a study of T cell responses to AZD1222 COVID-19 vaccine. Study outcomes and limitations: CD4 TCRs covered the whole spike, strongest at regions 160-218 and 743-854.

TCRdb's copy holds only in-frame clones and misses some; the assay was immunoSEQ multiplex PCR. The sample holds tens of thousands of clones, approximately 82% seen once. The sequencing used peripheral blood, collected on day 0 of AZD1222 vaccination. This clonotype was obtained from an adult in good health. The chain is built from TRBV11-3 and TRBJ2-1; D is unclear. The CDR3 reads CASSFDLQPYNEQFF. CDR3 nucleotide sequence: TGTGCCAGCAGCTTCGACTTACAGCCCTACAATGAGCAGTTCTTC.